This T cell receptor beta chain stems from a study of regulatory T cells in long-lasting Graves disease. Study context: Prior antithyroid drug treatment in newly diagnosed Graves' patients lasted under 3 months. Study-level results: A reduction in accuracy may have resulted from the small sample size. Favored gene segments in persistent disease were TRBV28, TRBJ1-2 and TRBJ2-5.

Libraries of TCR beta came from iRepertoire HTBI primers plus Arm-PCR of CDR3 regions. TCRdb recomputed calls from the multiplex PCR reads with MiXCR, one row per CDR3 protein. The sample lists 350,000 to 400,000 distinct CDR3 sequences; roughly a sixth were seen once. CDR1 is WSHSY, CDR2 SAAADI, per germline. This CDR3 region has 12 residues. Unmatched junction bases numbered 3, after V lost 8 bases and J lost 10 bases. The time point here: newly diagnosed GD, antithyroid drugs for less than 3 months. TCR sequences were obtained from RNA taken from PBMCs. Peripheral blood, about 10 milliliters of it, was drawn into EDTA tubes. In its sample, this clonotype was seen a few times. Its target is unknown.

The sequence was obtained from a female donor with Graves disease. The chain carries TRBV10-2 and TRBJ1-6, with 9 bases matching TRBD1. Material: peripheral blood mononuclear cells (PBMCs), obtained at new diagnosis, from a patient treated with antithyroid drugs. The CDR3 spells CASVQGASPLHF. The CDR3 DNA sequence: TGCGCCAGCGTACAGGGGGCATCACCCCTCCACTTT.